Presented here are 28 T cell receptor beta chains from one specimen sequenced in a study of PD-1 blockade in classical Hodgkin lymphoma (dated by TCRdb to about 2020). Libraries were constructed by the immunoSEQ multiplex PCR assay. TCRdb retrieved this table from immuneACCESS and kept in-frame rearrangements only. Not all clones are present; in checked studies, unresolved V genes account for under half, and no reason is known for the remainder. Recorded for this sample are some 30,000 clones; around 90% of them occurred a single time. The ten largest make up roughly 1.2% of the sample. Reading the label with the study, this specimen's time point is: newly diagnosed, previously untreated cHL patient sample. Using a Miltenyi CD4+ T cell isolation kit, CD4+ T cells were purified from thawed PBMCs through magnetic negative selection. Sequenced material: CD4+ T cells from blood. The origin of the receptors is a human donor with classical Hodgkin lymphoma.

This clone was detected only a few times. The chain is built from TRBV10-2 and TRBJ1-2; D may be TRBD1 (5 bases). Looked up from germline, CDR1 is WSHSY and CDR2 is SAAADI. The V gene lost 2 bases and the J gene lost 8 bases, with 15 bases spanning the gap. This CDR3 spans 14 amino acids. The CDR3 here is CASSEEPGPRGYTF. DNA for the CDR3: TGCGCCAGCAGTGAGGAGCCAGGGCCTCGCGGCTACACCTTC.

The J gene is TRBJ1-2, the V gene TRBV4-2, with D perhaps TRBD1 (5 bases). The germline gives CDR1 LGHNA, CDR2 YNFKEQ. Trimming removed 4 bases at V and 3 bases at J, with 18 bases between. The CDR3 is made up of 16 amino acids. The CDR3 nucleotides read TGTGCCAGCAGCCGCCCCGGGGCGGGAATCGACTATGGCTACACCTTC. Residues: CASSRPGAGIDYGYTF.

This sequence joins TRBV7-9 and TRBJ1-2, with D perhaps TRBD1 (6 bases). The V end was cut by 7 bases, the J end by 0 bases, with 15 bases between. This CDR3 has 15 amino acids. CDR1 is SEHNR and CDR2 is FQNEAQ in the germline V gene (reference sequence). The chain's CDR3 is CASTWGGSSNYGYTF. The CDR3 DNA reads as TGTGCCAGCACCTGGGGGGGCTCCTCTAACTATGGCTACACCTTC.

This chain joins TRBV20-1 and TRBJ2-3, with D uncertain. The germline V gene has CDR1 DFQATT and CDR2 SNEGSKA (reference sequence). V was cut by 3 bases and J by 6 bases, with 7 bases left in between. The length of the CDR3 is 11 residues. This chain's CDR3 is CSARGSDTQYF. The DNA of the CDR3 is TGCAGTGCTAGGGGAAGCGATACGCAGTATTTT.

V usage is TRBV7-9 and J usage is TRBJ1-1, with 10 nucleotides matching TRBD1. The CDR3 sequence is 16 residues long. Trimming removed 7 bases from V and 6 bases from J; junction bases left unmatched: 14. Germline V gene sequence: CDR1 SEHNR, CDR2 FQNEAQ (reference sequence). The CDR3 is CASMSLRTGGISEAFF. CDR3 DNA: TGTGCCAGCATGAGTCTTCGGACAGGGGGAATTTCTGAAGCTTTCTTT.

J is TRBJ1-5 and V is TRBV11-2, with a possible D match to TRBD1 (5 bases). CDR3 length: 16 residues. Trimming removed 1 base from V and 2 bases from J, with 12 bases in between. CDR1 and CDR2 from the germline V gene are SGHAT and FQNNGV. The CDR3 reads CASSLVGGFGNQPQHF. For the CDR3, the DNA is TGTGCCAGCAGCTTAGTTGGGGGGTTCGGCAATCAGCCCCAGCATTTT. Supplemented by reference TRBV11-2 and TRBJ1-5, the full variable domain reads EAGVAQSPRYKIIEKRQSVAFWCNPISGHATLYWYQQILGQGPKLLIQFQNNGVVDDSQLPKDRFSAERLKGVDSTLKIQPAKLEDSAVYLCASSLVGGFGNQPQHFGDGTRLSIL.

The chain combines TRBV7-2 with TRBJ1-4; a weak D match, TRBD1 (5 bases). V was cut by 4 bases and J by 10 bases, with 13 bases left in between. The germline V gene has CDR1 SGHTA and CDR2 FQGNSA. This CDR3 has 13 residues. The CDR3 nucleotides are TGTGCCAGCAGCTCGCCCGGTAGGGGAAAACTGTTTTTT. Translating it yields CASSSPGRGKLFF.

This chain uses TRBV6-1 with TRBJ2-7; a possible D gene is TRBD1 (6 bases). V shed 2 bases and J shed 4 bases, with 9 bases lying between them. The CDR3 spans 13 residues. Germline-derived CDR1 and CDR2 are MNHNS and SASEGT. As DNA, the CDR3 is TGTGCCAGCAGTGAAAGGGACAAGTACGAGCAGTACGTC. Protein sequence: CASSERDKYEQYV.

The gene calls are TRBV29-1 and TRBJ2-1; TRBD2 agrees at 9 bases. CDR1 SQVTM and CDR2 ANQGSEA come from the germline V gene. This CDR3 contains 15 residues. With V trimmed by 6 bases and J by 13 bases, 19 bases remained unmatched. The CDR3: CSVLWATSGSVRQFF. For the CDR3, the DNA is TGCAGCGTGTTGTGGGCGACTAGCGGCTCTGTCCGTCAGTTCTTC.

This clone was observed a few times. This chain connects TRBV4-1 to TRBJ1-5, with TRBD1 identical over 10 bases. V was clipped by 9 bases and J by 0 bases; unmatched bases: 5. The CDR3 length is 15 residues. Germline V gene lookup returns CDR1 MGHRA and CDR2 YSYEKL. This chain's CDR3 is CASGTGDYSNQPQHF. For the CDR3, the DNA is TGCGCCAGTGGGACAGGGGATTATAGCAATCAGCCCCAGCATTTT.

This clone was recorded once. The same CDR3 is also encoded by other DNA sequences in this sample. This rearrangement joins TRBV7-9 to TRBJ2-1, with D unclear. The CDR3 runs to 13 residues. V was shortened by 5 bases and J by 7 bases, with 12 bases between the two germline ends. CDR1 is SEHNR and CDR2 is FQNEAQ in the germline V gene (reference sequence). The CDR3 coding sequence is TGTGCCAGCAGCCCCCCGATGGGTAATGAGCAGTTCTTC. This encodes CASSPPMGNEQFF.

This rearrangement joins TRBV21-1 to TRBJ2-5; the table's D gene call, TRBD2, was not cross checked with the DNA. TRBV21-1 is designated a pseudogene. CDR3 size: 17 residues. This CDR3 reads CASSKRDQREVKLTQYF. In DNA, the CDR3 is TGTGCCAGCAGCAAACGGGACCAGCGGGAGGTTAAATTGACCCAGTACTTC.

This chain connects TRBV10-2 to TRBJ1-4; D is possibly TRBD1 (6 bases). The CDR3 covers 16 residues. Deletions cut 3 bases from V and 8 bases from J, with 19 bases between. The germline CDR1 and CDR2 sequences are WSHSY and SAAADI. The CDR3 DNA follows: TGCGCCAGCAGTGATTCGCAAGGGGGGATTTGGGAAAAACTGTTTTTT. It encodes CASSDSQGGIWEKLFF.

The chain couples TRBV5-1 to TRBJ2-3, with TRBD2 matching over 7 bases. V shed 4 bases and J 4 bases; nucleotides not matched to a gene: 12. The CDR3 has 16 residues. The germline CDR1 and CDR2 sequences are SGHRS and YFSETQ. The CDR3 sequence: CASSLQGGRGSDTQYF. The CDR3 bases are TGCGCCAGCAGCCTCCAGGGAGGGAGGGGTTCAGATACGCAGTATTTT.

This CDR3 reads CASSVGVSGSFGEQFF. The CDR3 DNA is TGTGCCAGCAGCGTAGGAGTTAGCGGGAGTTTCGGTGAGCAGTTCTTC. V and J are TRBV9 and TRBJ2-1; 9 bases are shared with TRBD2. This CDR3 is 16 amino acids long. Germline CDR1 is SGDLS and CDR2 is YYNGEE. The J segment lost 9 bases and the V segment lost 0 bases, leaving 10 bases of the junction unmatched.

The gene calls are TRBV5-1 and TRBJ2-7; D unresolved. Germline loops: CDR1 SGHRS, CDR2 YFSETQ. The CDR3 is 14 residues long. Trimming took 0 bases from V and 2 from J, leaving 9 bases between them. CDR3 residues: CASSLDPPAYEQYF. CDR3 coding DNA: TGCGCCAGCAGCTTGGACCCACCCGCCTACGAGCAGTACTTC.

CDR3 protein: CASSRTTGQPQHF. The CDR3 DNA sequence: TGTGCCAGCAGCCGGACTACTGGTCAGCCCCAGCATTTT. The chain links TRBV7-2 to TRBJ1-5; the D is unclear. Between the trimmed V and J ends, which lost 5 bases and 6 bases, there was a span of 11 bases. Germline V gene sequence: CDR1 SGHTA, CDR2 FQGNSA. The CDR3 sequence is 13 residues long.

This clone was counted only a few times. CDR3 nucleotide sequence: TGCAGCTTCTCTCTCGGGGGCTGGGACACTGAAGCTTTCTTT. Translating it yields CSFSLGGWDTEAFF. This chain joins TRBV29-1 and TRBJ1-1, with D possibly matching TRBD1 (6 bases). V was shortened by 8 bases and J by 3 bases, with 19 bases between the two germline ends. In germline, CDR1 is SQVTM, CDR2 ANQGSEA. This CDR3 is 14 amino acids long.

This chain connects TRBV7-3 to TRBJ2-1, with 7 bases matching TRBD1. This CDR3 has 15 residues. Germline CDR1 reads SGHTA; CDR2 reads FQGTGA. Trimming cost V 6 bases and J 8 bases; bases outside gene matches: 13. DNA for the CDR3: TGTGCCAGCAGGGTGACAGGGAGCCGGGTCGATGAGCAGTTCTTC. It is translated as CASRVTGSRVDEQFF.

The gene calls are TRBV10-1 and TRBJ2-3; a possible D gene is TRBD2 (5 bases). The CDR3 covers 15 residues. V was clipped by 3 bases and J by 3 bases, with 13 bases between them. CDR1 is WNHNN and CDR2 is SYGVQD in the germline V gene (reference sequence). CDR3 region: CASSDHGGLTDTQYF. The CDR3, as DNA: TGCGCCAGCAGTGACCACGGTGGACTGACAGATACGCAGTATTTT.

This clone came up once. V and J are TRBV29-1 and TRBJ1-4; D possibly corresponds to TRBD1 (6 bases). CDR3 length: 13 amino acids. The ends were cut back, 7 bases at V and 1 base at J, with 10 bases in the middle. Germline V gene data show CDR1 as SQVTM and CDR2 as ANQGSEA. CDR3 DNA sequence: TGCAGCGCCAGGACAGTAACTAATGAAAAACTGTTTTTT. Protein product: CSARTVTNEKLFF.

The rearrangement uses TRBV27 and TRBJ2-5, with D possibly being TRBD1 or TRBD2 (7 bases each). CDR3 length: 14 residues. V lost 4 bases and J lost 4, with 13 bases in between. Germline CDR1 reads MNHEY; CDR2 reads SMNVEV (reference sequence). CDR3 residues: CASSSQGGGETQYF. The CDR3 coding sequence is TGTGCCAGCAGTTCCCAGGGGGGGGGAGAGACCCAGTACTTC.

This sequence joins TRBV7-3 and TRBJ1-2; TRBD1 agrees at 8 bases. The germline V gene has CDR1 SGHTA and CDR2 FQGTGA. Trimming took 4 bases from V and 8 from J; bases not matched to a gene: 12. The CDR3 totals 15 residues. CDR3 protein: CASSSSHRTGSGYTF. The CDR3 DNA is TGTGCCAGCAGCTCCTCACACCGGACAGGGTCCGGCTACACCTTC.

CDR3: CASSDRPWNTEAFF. The CDR3 bases are TGTGCCAGCAGTGATAGGCCCTGGAACACTGAAGCTTTCTTT. The V and J genes are TRBV2 and TRBJ1-1; D call uncertain. This CDR3 is built from 14 residues. V gave up 3 bases and J gave up 1 base, with 9 bases separating them. The germline V gene has CDR1 SNHLY and CDR2 FYNNEI.

V and J are TRBV15 and TRBJ2-7; tentative D call: TRBD1 (8 bases). CDR1 and CDR2 (germline): LNHNV, YYDKDF (reference sequence). This CDR3 comprises 14 residues. The ends were cut back, 2 bases at V and 4 bases at J, with 12 bases in the middle. The CDR3 is CATSRSQGGYEQYV. The CDR3 coding sequence is TGTGCCACCAGCAGATCACAGGGGGGGTACGAGCAGTACGTC.

The chain combines TRBV27 with TRBJ1-2; TRBD1 aligns across 9 bases. Germline V gene data show CDR1 as MNHEY and CDR2 as SMNVEV (reference sequence). Trimming cost V 5 bases and J 8 bases; bases outside gene matches: 12. The CDR3 runs 15 residues. CDR3 nucleotide sequence: TGTGCCAGCAGTCCACCCCCGGGACAGGGAAGGGGCTACACCTTC. Encoded protein: CASSPPPGQGRGYTF.

The chain links TRBV28 to TRBJ1-3; 9 positions agree with TRBD1. J gave up 0 bases and V 6 bases, and 6 bases lay outside the gene matches. CDR3 length equals 16 residues. Germline-derived CDR1 and CDR2 are MDHEN and SYDVKM. The CDR3 nucleotides read TGTGCCAGCAGGTCCGGGACAGGGAGCTCTGGAAACACCATATATTTT. The encoded protein is CASRSGTGSSGNTIYF.

This clone showed up just once. This sequence joins TRBV5-4 and TRBJ2-1; tentatively, D is TRBD2 (5 bases). The germline V gene encodes CDR1 SGHNT and CDR2 YYREEE (reference sequence). The CDR3 runs 14 residues. V was shortened by 4 bases and J by 2 bases, with 10 bases between the two germline ends. The CDR3, as DNA: TGTGCCAGCAGCCCGCGGGCACCCTACAATGAGCAGTTCTTC. As protein: CASSPRAPYNEQFF.